These 5 T cell receptor beta chains were sequenced from one sample in a study of radiotherapy plus CTLA-4 blockade in lung cancer. Assay used: immunoSEQ multiplex PCR; TCRdb lists only in-frame clones, some missing. Among around 45,000 clones, approximately 76% were seen once, and the ten largest hold around 10%. The source material was peripheral blood, sampled from a patient treated with radiotherapy plus ipilimumab. These receptors all come from a human donor with non-small cell lung cancer who had stable disease on radiotherapy plus ipilimumab.

The chain is built from TRBV6-1 and TRBJ1-2; a possible D gene is TRBD1 (6 bases). This CDR3 has 16 residues. Deletions cut 4 bases from V and 4 bases from J, with 19 bases between. From germline, CDR1 is MNHNS and CDR2 SASEGT. CDR3 region: CASSVASGASSYGYTF. The CDR3 DNA reads as TGTGCCAGCAGTGTCGCTTCAGGGGCGAGTAGCTATGGCTACACCTTC.

The CDR3 loop reads CASSFLRGPYGYTF. CDR3 coding DNA: TGTGCCAGCAGCTTTTTGAGGGGGCCCTATGGCTACACCTTC. The chain joins TRBV7-2 to TRBJ1-2; 7 bases agree with TRBD1. Germline V gene data show CDR1 as SGHTA and CDR2 as FQGNSA. The trim removed 3 bases at V and 4 bases at J, leaving 5 bases unmatched. The CDR3 sequence is 14 residues long.

V usage is TRBV7-8 and J usage is TRBJ2-1, with a weak D call TRBD2 (6 bases). Germline CDR1 and CDR2: SGHVS and FQNEAQ. With 3 bases removed from V and 10 bases from J, the gap between germline ends came to 19 bases. The CDR3 runs 15 residues. CDR3 protein: CASSFRDSSKGEQFF. CDR3 DNA: TGTGCCAGCAGCTTCAGGGACTCATCGAAGGGGGAGCAGTTCTTC.

J is TRBJ2-3 and V is TRBV2, with TRBD1 identical over 7 bases. The CDR3 loop spans 12 amino acids. Looked up from germline, CDR1 is SNHLY and CDR2 is FYNNEI. Trimming removed 8 bases from V and 7 bases from J; junction bases left unmatched: 6. The CDR3 sequence: CASQTGPNTQYF. CDR3 nucleotides: TGTGCCAGCCAGACAGGGCCTAATACGCAGTATTTT.

The rearrangement links TRBV7-2 to TRBJ2-1; no clear D. Trimming took 0 bases from V and 6 from J, leaving 3 bases between them. Germline CDR1 reads SGHTA; CDR2 reads FQGNSA. The CDR3 has 12 amino acids. CDR3 coding DNA: TGTGCCAGCAGCTTAGCAGTCAATGAGCAGTTCTTC. Translation gives CASSLAVNEQFF.